The 21 T cell receptor beta chains reported below all come from one sample, sequenced in a study of blood T cell repertoires in COVID-19. Sequenced by immunoSEQ multiplex PCR; TCRdb stores in-frame clones only, minus some. Of hundreds of thousands of clones detected, about 90% appear once; the ten largest clones hold roughly 3.1%. Sequencing input: peripheral blood. The source is a man aged 18 to 29 with active or convalescent COVID-19.

This CDR3 is CAILSGSGYNEQFF. CDR3 in DNA: TGTGCCATCCTTAGCGGGAGCGGTTACAATGAGCAGTTCTTC. The chain recombines TRBV6-5 with TRBJ2-1; 9 bases are shared with TRBD2. Germline V gives CDR1 MNHEY, CDR2 SVGAGI. Germline trimming cut 10 bases from V and 4 bases from J; bases unmatched to any gene: 8. The CDR3 is made up of 14 amino acids.

J is TRBJ1-4 and V is TRBV15, with 7 bases lining up with TRBD1. Germline V gene sequence: CDR1 LNHNV, CDR2 YYDKDF (reference sequence). The ends lost 9 bases at V and 2 bases at J; junction bases unmatched: 6. CDR3 length equals 14 residues. CDR3 bases: TGTGCCACTTCAACAGGGGTCACTAATGAAAAACTGTTTTTT. Protein: CATSTGVTNEKLFF.

The chain combines TRBV5-5 with TRBJ2-7; D may be TRBD2 (6 bases). The CDR3 has 14 residues. Germline V gene lookup returns CDR1 SGHKS and CDR2 YYEKEE (reference sequence). V lost 8 bases, J lost 5 bases, and 20 bases lay in between. CDR3 DNA sequence: TGTGCCAGTACCCCGACTAGGAGCTTCGACGAGCAGTACTTC. Protein sequence: CASTPTRSFDEQYF. The whole variable domain, filled in from reference TRBV5-5 and TRBJ2-7, reads DAGVTQSPTHLIKTRGQQVTLRCSPISGHKSVSWYQQVLGQGPQFIFQYYEKEERGRGNFPDRFSARQFPNYSSELNVNALLLGDSALYLCASTPTRSFDEQYFGPGTRLTVT.

This chain joins TRBV28 and TRBJ2-3, with TRBD2 matching over 8 bases. The CDR3 covers 15 residues. Germline CDR1 and CDR2: MDHEN and SYDVKM. With V trimmed by 3 bases and J by 2 bases, 4 bases remained unmatched. CDR3 nucleotides: TGTGCCAGCAGTTTGAGCGGGGGATACACAGATACGCAGTATTTT. This codes for CASSLSGGYTDTQYF.

The gene calls are TRBV9 and TRBJ2-5; the match to TRBD2 covers 7 bases. Germline assignment: CDR1 SGDLS and CDR2 YYNGEE. V lost 0 bases, J lost 2 bases, and 10 bases stayed unmatched. This CDR3 spans 17 amino acids. The CDR3: CASSVGAGRRWQETQYF. CDR3 sequence (DNA): TGTGCCAGCAGCGTAGGAGCGGGGAGGAGATGGCAAGAGACCCAGTACTTC.

The chain is built from TRBV27 and TRBJ2-2; perhaps TRBD2 as D (5 bases). Deletions cut 7 bases from V and 8 bases from J, with 14 bases between. The germline gives CDR1 MNHEY, CDR2 SMNVEV (reference sequence). This CDR3 contains 13 residues. The CDR3 DNA reads as TGTGCCAGCACCTTACTGGGGAGTGGGGAGCTGTTTTTT. The encoded protein is CASTLLGSGELFF.

V is TRBV5-1 and J is TRBJ1-2; 7 bases fit TRBD1. The V segment lost 8 bases and the J segment 1 base; nucleotides outside the gene matches: 5. This CDR3 contains 13 residues. Per germline, CDR1 SGHRS and CDR2 YFSETQ. CDR3 amino acids: CASSTGINYGYTF. In DNA form, the CDR3 reads TGCGCCAGTTCGACAGGGATTAACTATGGCTACACCTTC. The full variable domain, its missing parts supplied by reference TRBV5-1 and TRBJ1-2, is KAGVTQTPRYLIKTRGQQVTLSCSPISGHRSVSWYQQTPGQGLQFLFEYFSETQRNKGNFPGRFSGRQFSNSRSEMNVSTLELGDSALYLCASSTGINYGYTFGSGTRLTVV.

This chain links TRBV7-8 with TRBJ1-2, with 8 bases aligning to TRBD1. The ends lost 5 bases at V and 3 bases at J; junction bases unmatched: 14. Germline CDR1 is SGHVS and CDR2 is FQNEAQ. The CDR3 is made up of 17 amino acids. The CDR3 DNA reads as TGTGCCAGCAGCCCCCCTAAGCAGGGGGCCCGGGACTATGGCTACACCTTC. It is translated as CASSPPKQGARDYGYTF.

As for this clone: A read error may account for a junction end that differs from germline. The chain combines TRBV7-3 with TRBJ2-6, with a weak D call TRBD2 (7 bases). Germline CDR1 SGHTA, CDR2 FQGTGA. This CDR3 comprises 17 residues. CDR3 coding DNA: TGTGCCAGCTGCTTTGGGGGCGGGGGCTCTGGGGCCAACGTCCTGACTTTC. Residues: CASCFGGGGSGANVLTF.

V usage is TRBV30 and J usage is TRBJ2-2; no reliable D call. V lost 5 bases, J lost 6 bases, and 10 bases lay in between. The CDR3 totals 12 residues. CDR1 is GTSNPN and CDR2 is SVGIG in the germline V gene (reference sequence). The CDR3 is CAWEYSAGELFF. The CDR3 bases are TGTGCCTGGGAATACAGTGCCGGGGAGCTGTTTTTT.

The chain couples TRBV5-4 to TRBJ1-1; 10 positions agree with TRBD1. Looked up from germline, CDR1 is SGHNT and CDR2 is YYREEE (reference sequence). CDR3 length: 17 residues. The ends lost 4 bases at V and 0 bases at J; junction bases unmatched: 9. Written as DNA, the CDR3 is TGTGCCAGCAGCCAGGGACAGGGGTTCAGTATGAACACTGAAGCTTTCTTT. It yields the protein CASSQGQGFSMNTEAFF. The full variable domain, rest sourced from reference TRBV5-4 and TRBJ1-1, is ETGVTQSPTHLIKTRGQQVTLRCSSQSGHNTVSWYQQALGQGPQFIFQYYREEENGRGNFPPRFSGLQFPNYSSELNVNALELDDSALYLCASSQGQGFSMNTEAFFGQGTRLTVV.

This clone has a single count. The J gene is TRBJ2-6, the V gene TRBV7-9; no clear D gene. The V end lost 5 bases, the J end lost 0 bases, and 8 bases lay between the germline ends. Germline CDR1 and CDR2: SEHNR and FQNEAQ (reference sequence). CDR3 length: 15 amino acids. The CDR3 protein is CASSTSHSGANVLTF. The CDR3 DNA sequence: TGTGCCAGCAGCACTTCCCACTCTGGGGCCAACGTCCTGACTTTC.

The chain has TRBV20-1 and TRBJ2-5; D gene uncertain. V dropped 3 bases and J dropped 5 bases, with 19 bases sitting between them. Germline CDR1 is DFQATT and CDR2 is SNEGSKA (reference sequence). CDR3 length: 15 residues. The CDR3 is CSASRVVFPEETQYF. DNA for the CDR3: TGCAGTGCTAGTCGGGTAGTATTTCCCGAGGAGACCCAGTACTTC.

The chain couples TRBV6-5 to TRBJ1-1; D is possibly TRBD1 (6 bases). Trimming stripped 6 bases from V and 0 bases from J, with 11 bases between. CDR1 is MNHEY and CDR2 is SVGAGI in the germline V gene. CDR3 length equals 14 residues. The CDR3 sequence: CASSSGQLNTEAFF. The CDR3 nucleotides are TGTGCCAGCAGCTCCGGACAGCTGAACACTGAAGCTTTCTTT.

The gene calls are TRBV11-2 and TRBJ1-2, with D uncertain. CDR3 length: 15 amino acids. Germline V gene data show CDR1 as SGHAT and CDR2 as FQNNGV. The ends were cut back, 3 bases at V and 0 bases at J, with 11 bases in the middle. CDR3 sequence: CASSFAELANYGYTF. The CDR3 nucleotides read TGTGCCAGCAGCTTTGCGGAACTCGCTAACTATGGCTACACCTTC. Full variable domain (outside the CDR3, taken from reference TRBV11-2 and TRBJ1-2): EAGVAQSPRYKIIEKRQSVAFWCNPISGHATLYWYQQILGQGPKLLIQFQNNGVVDDSQLPKDRFSAERLKGVDSTLKIQPAKLEDSAVYLCASSFAELANYGYTFGSGTRLTVV.

The chain recombines TRBV6-1 with TRBJ2-5; 7 bases are shared with TRBD2. CDR3 size: 13 residues. The V gene's germline CDR1 is MNHNS and CDR2 SASEGT. V was clipped by 1 base and J by 5 bases; unmatched bases: 1. CDR3 residues: CASSEVGGETQYF. The CDR3 bases are TGTGCCAGCAGTGAAGTGGGAGGGGAGACCCAGTACTTC.

The V gene is TRBV4-1, the J gene TRBJ2-7, with TRBD1 identical over 7 bases. The CDR3 length is 15 residues. The germline CDR1 and CDR2 sequences are MGHRA and YSYEKL. The trim removed 5 bases at V and 0 bases at J, leaving 7 bases unmatched. In DNA, the CDR3 is TGCGCCAGCAGCGACGGACAGGACAGCTCCTACGAGCAGTACTTC. This codes for CASSDGQDSSYEQYF.

This clone was detected only once. The rearrangement links TRBV3-1 (or the pseudogene TRBV3-2) to TRBJ1-2; D unresolved. CDR1 and CDR2 from the germline V gene are LGHDT and YNNKEL (reference sequence). The CDR3 sequence is 18 residues long. Trimming left V 2 bases short and J 4 bases short, with 23 bases between. CDR3 DNA: TGTGCCAGCAGCCAAAAGCCCCTCGGAGGAGCCCACATCTATGGCTACACCTTC. Amino acid sequence: CASSQKPLGGAHIYGYTF.

This chain links TRBV11-2 with TRBJ1-1; a weak D match, TRBD1 (6 bases). V lost 5 bases and J lost 1, with 17 bases in between. Germline lookup yields CDR1 SGHAT and CDR2 FQNNGV. The CDR3 spans 16 residues. The CDR3: CASSPSRQGRNTEAFF. CDR3 DNA: TGTGCCAGCAGCCCCTCCCGGCAGGGGAGGAACACTGAAGCTTTCTTT. The variable domain in full, completed from reference TRBV11-2 and TRBJ1-1, reads EAGVAQSPRYKIIEKRQSVAFWCNPISGHATLYWYQQILGQGPKLLIQFQNNGVVDDSQLPKDRFSAERLKGVDSTLKIQPAKLEDSAVYLCASSPSRQGRNTEAFFGQGTRLTVV.

V gene TRBV29-1 combines with J gene TRBJ1-4, with 7 bases that match TRBD1. Germline loops: CDR1 SQVTM, CDR2 ANQGSEA. This CDR3 has 14 residues. After removal of 6 bases from V and 8 bases from J, the junction contained 12 bases not matched to a gene. CDR3 in amino acids: CSVARDSIQEKLFF. CDR3 in DNA: TGCAGCGTCGCACGGGACAGTATTCAGGAAAAACTGTTTTTT.

The rearrangement uses TRBV19 and TRBJ2-2; D unresolved. V shed 6 bases and J shed 6 bases, with 11 bases lying between them. The CDR3 is 13 amino acids. Germline CDR1 reads LNHDA; CDR2 reads SQIVND (reference sequence). The CDR3 spells CASSPQVAGELFF. In nucleotides, the CDR3 is TGTGCCAGTAGCCCCCAGGTCGCCGGGGAGCTGTTTTTT.